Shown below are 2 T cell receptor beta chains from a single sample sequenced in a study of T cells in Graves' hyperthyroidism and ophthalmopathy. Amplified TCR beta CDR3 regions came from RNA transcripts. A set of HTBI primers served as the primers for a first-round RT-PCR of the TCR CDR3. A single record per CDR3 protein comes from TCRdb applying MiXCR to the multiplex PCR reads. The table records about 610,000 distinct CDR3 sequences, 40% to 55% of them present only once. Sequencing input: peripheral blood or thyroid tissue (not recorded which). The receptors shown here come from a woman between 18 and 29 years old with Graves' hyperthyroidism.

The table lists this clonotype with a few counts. CDR3 amino acids: CAIISEQFF. The CDR3 DNA reads TGTGCCATCATCAGTGAGCAGTTCTTC. The chain joins TRBV10-3 to TRBJ2-1; D is uncertain. V was cut by 7 bases and J by 9 bases, with 4 bases left in between. The CDR3 contains 9 residues. Germline V gives CDR1 ENHRY, CDR2 SYGVKD.

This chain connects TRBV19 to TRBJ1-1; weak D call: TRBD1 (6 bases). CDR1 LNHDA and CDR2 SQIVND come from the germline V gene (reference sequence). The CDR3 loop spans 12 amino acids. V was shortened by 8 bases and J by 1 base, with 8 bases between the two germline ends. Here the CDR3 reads CASPGANTEAFF. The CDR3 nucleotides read TGTGCCAGTCCGGGGGCGAACACTGAAGCTTTCTTT.